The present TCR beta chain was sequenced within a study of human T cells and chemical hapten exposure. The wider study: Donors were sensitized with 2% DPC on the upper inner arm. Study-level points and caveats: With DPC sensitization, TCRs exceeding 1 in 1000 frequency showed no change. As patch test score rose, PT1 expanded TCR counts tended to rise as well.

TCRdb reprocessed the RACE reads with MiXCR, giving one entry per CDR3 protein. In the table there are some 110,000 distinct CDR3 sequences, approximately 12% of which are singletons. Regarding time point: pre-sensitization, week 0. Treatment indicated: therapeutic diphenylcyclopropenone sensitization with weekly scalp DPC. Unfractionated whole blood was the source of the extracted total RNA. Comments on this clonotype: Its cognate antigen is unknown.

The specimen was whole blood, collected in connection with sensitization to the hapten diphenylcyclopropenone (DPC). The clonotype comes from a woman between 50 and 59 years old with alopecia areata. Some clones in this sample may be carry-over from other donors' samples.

In DNA, the CDR3 is TGCAGTGCGGGACAGCGGGGCACTGAAGCTTTCTTT. Translated: CSAGQRGTEAFF. The chain combines TRBV20-1 with TRBJ1-1; 7 positions agree with TRBD1. V was pared by 6 bases and J by 4 bases, with 5 bases of the junction left unmatched. From germline, CDR1 is DFQATT and CDR2 SNEGSKA (reference sequence). CDR3 length: 12 amino acids.